This T cell receptor beta chain stems from a study of blood T cell repertoires in COVID-19 (dated by TCRdb to between 2020 and 2021). Some background on the complete study: Samples covering the acute and convalescent phases of COVID-19 were provided by collaborators in the United States, Italy and Spain. The prospective study material was composed of cDNA or gDNA derived from T cells, B-cell-depleted T cells, or PBMCs. Subjects who had been exposed to COVID-19, were actively infected with it, or had recovered from it provided the deeply sampled blood TCRbeta repertoires that made up the dataset. The repertoires were made available in a free public database intended to serve as a resource for research on the immune response to SARS-CoV-2. Samples came from the ongoing ImmuneRACE study (first 160 participants) plus 1,254 subjects from 6 global collaborators. Nearly every sample came with metadata listing a de-identified subject ID, COVID-19 status, age in years and sex. Where available, HLA class I and class II types were obtained from metadata supplied by the sample provider rather than from assay-based typing. The investigation overall reported the following: Clinical and demographic metadata were provided uncurated, with the amount varying by source and participant.

In regard to this clone: The antigen it binds to is not known. Base qualities were left out, and no much larger clone turns up one base away.

Each collaborating institution followed its own protocols to collect whole blood in K2EDTA tubes. For TCRbeta analysis, collaborator samples were shipped as frozen whole blood, as isolated PBMCs, or as DNA extracted from either sample type. The immunoSEQ Assay, a bias-controlled multiplex PCR, was used to amplify TCRbeta CDR3 regions from genomic DNA. The study's own analysis went as follows. The number of nucleated cells in each sample was estimated from the amplification of reference gene primers within the assay. Sequence reads were collapsed and filtered to measure the absolute abundance of every unique TCRbeta CDR3 rearrangement. For each sample, productive Simpson clonality was calculated as the square root of Simpson's diversity index over productive rearrangements. As stored in TCRdb, this immuneACCESS dataset retains in-frame rearrangements with V and J assigned. A fraction of the clones does not appear; measured against another copy, unresolved V genes explain less than half of the discrepancy, and the remainder lacks a known reason. V, J and clone size are those of that table, while D and trimming were read from the DNA. The sample table holds some 200,000 clones, of which 85% to 90% were seen once. The top ten clones comprise approximately 6.5% of the sample.

The TCR was taken from a woman aged 80 or over in a cohort sampled during active or convalescent COVID-19. Sequencing was performed on peripheral blood.

The CDR3 protein: CSVVRGLEQFF. The nucleotide sequence reads TGCAGCGTTGTAAGAGGATTAGAGCAGTTCTTC. The rearrangement joined TRBV29-1 to TRBJ2-1, with no confident D gene call. The CDR3 runs 11 residues from the cysteine to the phenylalanine. Only the CDR3 portion is preserved as DNA: 33 bases, with reading frame beginning at the first base. Per the germline V gene, SQVTM is the CDR1 and ANQGSEA is the CDR2. V loses 4 bases, J loses 10 bases, and the germline ends lie 11 bases apart.